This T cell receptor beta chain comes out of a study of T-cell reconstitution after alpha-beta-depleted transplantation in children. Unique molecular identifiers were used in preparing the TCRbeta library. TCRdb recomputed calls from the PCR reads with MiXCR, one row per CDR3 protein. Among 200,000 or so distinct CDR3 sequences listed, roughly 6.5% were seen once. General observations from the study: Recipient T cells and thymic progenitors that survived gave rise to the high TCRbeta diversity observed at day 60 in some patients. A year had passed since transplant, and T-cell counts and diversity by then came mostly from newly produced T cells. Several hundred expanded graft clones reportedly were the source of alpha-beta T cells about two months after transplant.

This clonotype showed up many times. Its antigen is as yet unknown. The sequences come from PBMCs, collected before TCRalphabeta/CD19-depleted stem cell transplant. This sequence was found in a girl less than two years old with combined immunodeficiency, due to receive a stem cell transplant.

This CDR3 is CASSVLPQETQYF. The CDR3 nucleotides read TGTGCCAGCAGTGTGTTGCCCCAGGAGACCCAGTACTTC. The rearrangement joins TRBV2 to TRBJ2-5; D unresolved. CDR3 size: 13 residues. The V end was cut by 4 bases, the J end by 5 bases, with 11 bases between. Per germline, CDR1 SNHLY and CDR2 FYNNEI.